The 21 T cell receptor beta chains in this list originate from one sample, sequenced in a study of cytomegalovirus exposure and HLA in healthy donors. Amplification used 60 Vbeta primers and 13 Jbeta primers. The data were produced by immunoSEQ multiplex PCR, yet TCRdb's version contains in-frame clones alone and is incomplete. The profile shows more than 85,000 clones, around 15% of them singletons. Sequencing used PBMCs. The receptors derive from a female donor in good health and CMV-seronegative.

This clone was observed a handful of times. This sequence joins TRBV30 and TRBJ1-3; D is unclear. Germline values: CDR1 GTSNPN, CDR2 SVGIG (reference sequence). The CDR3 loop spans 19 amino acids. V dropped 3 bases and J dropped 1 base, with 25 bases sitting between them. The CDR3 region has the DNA TGTGCCTGGAGACCACCCACGCAGGCGCCTACTCGTTCTGGAAACACCATATATTTT. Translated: CAWRPPTQAPTRSGNTIYF.

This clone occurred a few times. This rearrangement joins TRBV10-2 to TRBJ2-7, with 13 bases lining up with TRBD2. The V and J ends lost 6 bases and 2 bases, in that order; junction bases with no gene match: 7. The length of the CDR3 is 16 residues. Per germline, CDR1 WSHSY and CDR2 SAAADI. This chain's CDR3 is CASRHPGTSGTYEQYF. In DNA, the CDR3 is TGCGCCAGCAGACACCCGGGGACTAGCGGGACCTACGAGCAGTACTTC.

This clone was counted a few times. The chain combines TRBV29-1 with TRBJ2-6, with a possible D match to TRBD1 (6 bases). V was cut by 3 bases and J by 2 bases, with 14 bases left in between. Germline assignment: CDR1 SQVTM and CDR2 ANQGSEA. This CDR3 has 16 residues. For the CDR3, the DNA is TGCAGCGTTGAGAAGACAGGCCTCGCTGGGGCCAACGTCCTGACTTTC. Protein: CSVEKTGLAGANVLTF.

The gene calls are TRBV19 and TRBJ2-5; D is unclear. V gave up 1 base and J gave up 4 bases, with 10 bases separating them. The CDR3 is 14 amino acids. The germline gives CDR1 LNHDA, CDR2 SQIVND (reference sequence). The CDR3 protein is CASSIVFNRETQYF. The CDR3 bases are TGTGCCAGTAGTATAGTCTTTAATCGAGAGACCCAGTACTTC.

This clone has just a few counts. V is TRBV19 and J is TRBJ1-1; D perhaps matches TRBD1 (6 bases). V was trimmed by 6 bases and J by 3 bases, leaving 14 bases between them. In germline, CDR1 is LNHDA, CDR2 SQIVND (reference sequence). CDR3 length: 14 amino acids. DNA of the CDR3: TGTGCCAGTAGGAACGGGACAAGGTACACTGAAGCTTTCTTT. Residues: CASRNGTRYTEAFF.

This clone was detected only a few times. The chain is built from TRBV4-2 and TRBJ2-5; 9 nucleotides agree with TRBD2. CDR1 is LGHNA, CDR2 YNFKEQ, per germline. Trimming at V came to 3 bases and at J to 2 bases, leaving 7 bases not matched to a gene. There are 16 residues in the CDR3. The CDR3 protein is CASSQILAGVQETQYF. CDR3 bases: TGTGCCAGCAGCCAGATCTTAGCGGGGGTACAAGAGACCCAGTACTTC.

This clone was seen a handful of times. The CDR3 DNA is TGTGCCATCAGTGACCGTCCCGAATCCCAGGGTTTCCACTATGGCTACACCTTC. It encodes CAISDRPESQGFHYGYTF. The chain combines TRBV10-3 with TRBJ1-2, with TRBD1 as a possible D gene (5 bases). The germline V gene encodes CDR1 ENHRY and CDR2 SYGVKD. The CDR3 consists of 18 residues. Trimming pared 3 bases from V and 3 bases from J, leaving 23 bases between.

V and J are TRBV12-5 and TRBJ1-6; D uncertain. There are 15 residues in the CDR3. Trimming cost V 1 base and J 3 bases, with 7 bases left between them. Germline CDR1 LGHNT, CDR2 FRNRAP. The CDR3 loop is CASGLGSYYNSPLHF. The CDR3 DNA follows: TGTGCTAGTGGTTTGGGGAGTTACTATAATTCACCCCTCCACTTT.

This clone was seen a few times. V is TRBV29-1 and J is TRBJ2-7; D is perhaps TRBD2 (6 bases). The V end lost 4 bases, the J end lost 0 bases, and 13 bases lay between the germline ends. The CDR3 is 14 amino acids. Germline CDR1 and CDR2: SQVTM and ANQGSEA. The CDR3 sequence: CSVVGGEASYEQYF. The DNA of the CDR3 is TGCAGCGTTGTCGGCGGGGAGGCCTCCTACGAGCAGTACTTC.

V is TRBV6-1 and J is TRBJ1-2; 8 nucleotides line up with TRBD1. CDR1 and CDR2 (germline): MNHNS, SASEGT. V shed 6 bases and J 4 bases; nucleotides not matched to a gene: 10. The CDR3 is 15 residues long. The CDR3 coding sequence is TGTGCCAGCAGGGGGTCAGACAGGGGATTCTATGGCTACACCTTC. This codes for CASRGSDRGFYGYTF.

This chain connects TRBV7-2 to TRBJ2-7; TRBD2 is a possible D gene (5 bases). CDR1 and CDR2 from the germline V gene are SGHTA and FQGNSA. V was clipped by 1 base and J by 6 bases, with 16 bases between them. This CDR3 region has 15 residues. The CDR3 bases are TGTGCCAGCAGCTTAGTGGCGCAGCGGTGGGGCGAGCAGTACTTC. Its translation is CASSLVAQRWGEQYF.

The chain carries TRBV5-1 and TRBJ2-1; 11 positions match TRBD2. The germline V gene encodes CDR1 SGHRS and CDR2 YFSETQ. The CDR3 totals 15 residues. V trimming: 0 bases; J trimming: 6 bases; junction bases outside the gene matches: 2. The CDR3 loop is CASSLGGLAVNEQFF. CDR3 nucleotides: TGCGCCAGCAGCTTGGGGGGACTAGCGGTCAATGAGCAGTTCTTC. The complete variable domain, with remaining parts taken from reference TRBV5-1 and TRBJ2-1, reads KAGVTQTPRYLIKTRGQQVTLSCSPISGHRSVSWYQQTPGQGLQFLFEYFSETQRNKGNFPGRFSGRQFSNSRSEMNVSTLELGDSALYLCASSLGGLAVNEQFFGPGTRLTVL.

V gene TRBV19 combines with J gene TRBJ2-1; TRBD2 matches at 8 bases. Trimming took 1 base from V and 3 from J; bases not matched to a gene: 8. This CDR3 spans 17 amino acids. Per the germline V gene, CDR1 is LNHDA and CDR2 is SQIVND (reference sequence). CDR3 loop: CASSIGLAGGIYNEQFF. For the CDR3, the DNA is TGTGCCAGTAGTATAGGTCTAGCGGGCGGCATCTACAATGAGCAGTTCTTC. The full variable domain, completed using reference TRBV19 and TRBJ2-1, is DGGITQSPKYLFRKEGQNVTLSCEQNLNHDAMYWYRQDPGQGLRLIYYSQIVNDFQKGDIAEGYSVSREKKESFPLTVTSAQKNPTAFYLCASSIGLAGGIYNEQFFGPGTRLTVL.

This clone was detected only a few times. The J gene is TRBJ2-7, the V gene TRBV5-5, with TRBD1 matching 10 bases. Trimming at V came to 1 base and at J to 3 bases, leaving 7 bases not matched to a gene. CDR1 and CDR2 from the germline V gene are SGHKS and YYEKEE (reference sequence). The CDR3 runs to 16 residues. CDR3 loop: CASSLLGTGADYEQYF. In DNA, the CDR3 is TGTGCCAGCAGCTTGTTGGGGACAGGGGCCGACTACGAGCAGTACTTC. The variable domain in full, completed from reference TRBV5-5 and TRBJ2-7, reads DAGVTQSPTHLIKTRGQQVTLRCSPISGHKSVSWYQQVLGQGPQFIFQYYEKEERGRGNFPDRFSARQFPNYSSELNVNALLLGDSALYLCASSLLGTGADYEQYFGPGTRLTVT.

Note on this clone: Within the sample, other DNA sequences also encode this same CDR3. CDR3 in amino acids: CASSEGGDTGELFF. The CDR3 bases are TGTGCCAGCAGTGAAGGAGGAGACACCGGGGAGCTGTTTTTT. This chain connects TRBV6-1 to TRBJ2-2; D ambiguous. V was cut by 1 base and J by 3 bases, with 6 bases left in between. Germline CDR1 reads MNHNS; CDR2 reads SASEGT. This CDR3 contains 14 residues.

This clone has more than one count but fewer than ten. The CDR3 protein is CATSRAGATNEKLFF. The CDR3 coding sequence is TGTGCCACCAGCAGAGCGGGGGCAACTAATGAAAAACTGTTTTTT. The V call is TRBV15, the J call TRBJ1-4, with D tentatively TRBD1 (5 bases). In germline, CDR1 is LNHNV, CDR2 YYDKDF (reference sequence). V lost 1 base and J lost 0, with 6 bases in between. The CDR3 spans 15 residues.

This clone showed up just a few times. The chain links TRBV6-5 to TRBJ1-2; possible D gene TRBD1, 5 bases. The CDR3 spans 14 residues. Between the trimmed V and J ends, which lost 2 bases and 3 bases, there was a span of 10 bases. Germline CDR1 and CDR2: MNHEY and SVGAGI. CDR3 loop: CASSYRGTDYGYTF. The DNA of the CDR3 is TGTGCCAGCAGTTACCGAGGGACTGACTATGGCTACACCTTC.

Here the CDR3 DNA reads TGTGCCAGCAGCGTAGGAGGATTGGGTGGGCGGGGAGGAAAAGAGACCCAGTACTTC. Translated: CASSVGGLGGRGGKETQYF. The chain has TRBV9 and TRBJ2-5; perhaps TRBD2 as D (6 bases). Trimming cost V 0 bases and J 3 bases, with 24 bases left between them. Germline V gene sequence: CDR1 SGDLS, CDR2 YYNGEE. The CDR3 runs to 19 residues.

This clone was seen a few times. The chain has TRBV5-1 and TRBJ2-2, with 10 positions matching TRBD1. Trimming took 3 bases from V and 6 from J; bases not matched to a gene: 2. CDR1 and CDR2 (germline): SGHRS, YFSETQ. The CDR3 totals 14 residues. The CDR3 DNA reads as TGCGCCAGCAGCTGGGACAGGGGAGCCGGGGAGCTGTTTTTT. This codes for CASSWDRGAGELFF.

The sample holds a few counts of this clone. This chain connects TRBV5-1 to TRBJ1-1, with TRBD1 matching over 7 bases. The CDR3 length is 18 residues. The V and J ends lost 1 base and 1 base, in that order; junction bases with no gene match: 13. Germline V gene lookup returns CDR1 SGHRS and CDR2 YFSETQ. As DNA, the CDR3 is TGCGCCAGCAGCTTGCTGAGACAGACAGGGATCCGGAACACTGAAGCTTTCTTT. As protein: CASSLLRQTGIRNTEAFF.

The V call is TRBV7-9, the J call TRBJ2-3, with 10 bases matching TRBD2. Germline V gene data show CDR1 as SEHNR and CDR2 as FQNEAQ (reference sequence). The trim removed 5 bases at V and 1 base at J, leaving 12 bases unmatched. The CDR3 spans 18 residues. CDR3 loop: CASSPSLPGTSGTDTQYF. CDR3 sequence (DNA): TGTGCCAGCAGCCCGTCCCTCCCCGGGACTAGCGGCACAGATACGCAGTATTTT.